A selection of T cell receptor beta chains follows, all from one sample in a study of T cell responses to AZD1222 COVID-19 vaccine. Repertoires were generated with immunoSEQ multiplex PCR, while TCRdb's copy carries only in-frame clones and drops some. The data hold 150,000 to 250,000 clones, with approximately 90% observed a single time. The sequencing used peripheral blood, collected 28 days after the second AZD1222 dose. Receptors were obtained from an adult who received the AZD1222 COVID-19 vaccine. CDR3s include the opening cysteine and the closing phenylalanine or tryptophan. Each record gives: V gene, J gene, clone size, CDR3 protein. Clone size, where shown, is once, few, many, or a class for clones that have expanded.

TRBV18	TRBJ2-7	.	CASSLPGNYEQYF
TRBV7-2	TRBJ2-7	.	CASSLRLAGGLYEQYF
TRBV6-5	TRBJ1-5	.	CASSYSSGGVNQPQHF
TRBV28	TRBJ1-2	once	CASRPTGGSKQYGYTF
TRBV5-4	TRBJ2-7	.	CASSRAGGNYEQYF
TRBV7-2	TRBJ2-1	.	CASLAVRYNEQFF
TRBV2	TRBJ2-7	.	CASSERGSGRLYEQYF
TRBV19	TRBJ2-2	.	CASSEGGSFTGELFF
TRBV19	TRBJ1-1	.	CASSMGVETEAFF
TRBV30	TRBJ2-1	.	CAWNSATYNEQFF
TRBV5-5	TRBJ1-2	once	CASSLLGSGYTF
TRBV18	TRBJ1-5	.	CASSAGTDSQPQHF
TRBV5-1	TRBJ1-1	.	CASSPAANTEAFF
TRBV6-5	TRBJ2-7	.	CASSTRQSSSYEQYF
TRBV3-1/TRBV3-2	TRBJ2-1	once	CASSLLRTSGNNEQFF
TRBV27	TRBJ2-1	.	CASSLLGNNEQFF
TRBV7-2	TRBJ1-4	.	CASSLSRGAQGRVEKLFF
TRBV7-8	TRBJ2-2	once	CASSLGLALLSGELFF
TRBV30	TRBJ1-6	once	CAWSVFGLGVMGNSPLHF
TRBV6-5	TRBJ1-4	.	CASSYIQGGEKLFF
TRBV6-5	TRBJ1-1	.	CASTQLTGEDEAFF
TRBV18	TRBJ2-7	.	CASSPLTGMVEQYF
TRBV5-1	TRBJ2-2	.	CASSAQGLAGPGELFF
TRBV29-1	TRBJ1-3	.	CSVESGSGNTIYF
TRBV6-4	TRBJ2-2	.	CASSSTGADTGELFF
TRBV5-8	TRBJ1-1	.	CASSLQGMNTEAFF
TRBV2	TRBJ1-5	.	CASSDRVGGNQPQHF
TRBV2	TRBJ2-5	.	CASSRREGEETQYF
TRBV7-2	TRBJ2-4	.	CASSLAYGTGNFF
TRBV24-1	TRBJ2-4	.	CATSDSGTGINIQYF
TRBV28	TRBJ1-3	.	CASSLVLTRGSGNTIYF
TRBV23-1	TRBJ1-4	.	CASSLQANEKLFF
TRBV11-1	TRBJ2-3	.	CASSLAFTDTQYF
TRBV6-5	TRBJ1-2	.	CASGSDRGGYGYTF
TRBV28	TRBJ1-1	few	CASSLNYYTEAFF
TRBV7-2	TRBJ1-2	.	CASSPGINYGYTF
TRBV4-2	TRBJ2-7	.	CASSATRSYEQYF
TRBV19	TRBJ2-7	.	CASSISSRDTAYEQYF
TRBV11-2	TRBJ2-1	.	CASSPRERPNNEQFF
TRBV28	TRBJ1-2	.	CASSSQTGAANYGYTF
TRBV5-1	TRBJ2-3	.	CASSLDLSADTQYF
TRBV11-3	TRBJ2-1	.	CASSPNPPAQAGQFF
TRBV4-3	TRBJ2-1	.	CASSQAILTSGDLSEQFF
TRBV2	TRBJ1-5	.	CASRGRVGISNQPQHF
TRBV27	TRBJ2-7	once	CASSSGTSGRSYEQYF
TRBV6-5	TRBJ1-5	once	CASSYERGQPQHF
TRBV6-5	TRBJ2-2	.	CASAQGNTGELFF